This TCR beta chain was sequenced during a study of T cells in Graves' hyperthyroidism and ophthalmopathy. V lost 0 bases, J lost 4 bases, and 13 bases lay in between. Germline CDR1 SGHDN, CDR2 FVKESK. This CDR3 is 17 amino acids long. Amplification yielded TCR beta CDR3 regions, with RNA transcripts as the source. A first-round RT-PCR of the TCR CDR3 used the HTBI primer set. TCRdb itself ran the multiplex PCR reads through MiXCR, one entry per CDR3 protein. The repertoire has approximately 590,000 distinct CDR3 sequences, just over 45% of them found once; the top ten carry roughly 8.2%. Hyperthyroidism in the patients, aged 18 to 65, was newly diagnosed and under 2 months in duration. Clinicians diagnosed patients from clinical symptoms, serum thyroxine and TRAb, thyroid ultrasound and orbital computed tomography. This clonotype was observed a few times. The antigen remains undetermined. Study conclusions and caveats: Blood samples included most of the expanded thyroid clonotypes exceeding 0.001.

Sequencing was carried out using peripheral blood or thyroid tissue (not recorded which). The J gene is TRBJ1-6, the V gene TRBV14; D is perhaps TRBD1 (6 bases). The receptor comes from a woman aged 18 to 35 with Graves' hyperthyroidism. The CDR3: CASSQEWGAMYNSPLHF. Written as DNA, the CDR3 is TGTGCCAGCAGCCAAGAGTGGGGGGCGATGTATAATTCACCCCTCCACTTT.